This section outlines one T cell receptor beta chain sequence together with its context. This clone came up a few times. Its antigen is unknown. Base qualities are missing; no much larger clone stands one base away. These data are taken from a study of cytomegalovirus exposure and HLA in healthy donors (dated by TCRdb to about 2017). Background for the entire study: In an earlier analysis of approximately 500 of the donors, 276 Gb of sequence data and approximately 120 million unique TCR beta sequences from 180 million or so T cells were reported. Approximately 330 gigabases of sequencing data and around 80 million unique TCR sequences made up an early release that covered roughly 670 HLA-typed donors. Donor age, sex, ethnicity and CMV serostatus were compiled together with the repertoire data. Rather than drawing on any new phenotypic data, the later analysis identified candidate immune exposures from TCR beta sequences and the way those sequences occurred across donors. To predict cytomegalovirus infection status, the study brought together high-throughput TCR immunosequencing, statistical association of individual TCRs with disease status, and machine learning. Using immunosequencing, the study profiled T cell repertoires from about 620 subjects and related those repertoires to cytomegalovirus serostatus. Typing coverage varied by locus: 629-630 donors for A, B, C, DRB1 and DQB1; approximately 560 for DQA1; more than 600 for DPA1; 450 to 480 for DPB1. The study was designed to test whether signatures of past pathogen exposure could be identified by cataloging public T cell receptors. A later analysis re-analyzed previously published TCR beta repertoires from roughly 630 donors and added high-resolution HLA genotyping to study TCR occurrence patterns. On average, around 240,000 unique TCR beta nucleotide sequences were sequenced per donor among more than 350 genotyped donors of the cohort, with roughly 18% of those sequences being non-productive. A later genetic analysis took genome-wide SNP genotypes for about three fifths of the 666 donors and used that subset as a discovery cohort. All discovery cohort repertoires had been generated on a single sequencing platform. Of the 300 to 450 genotyped donors, approximately 81% were placed in the genetic ancestry cluster associated with self-reported Caucasian donors. HLA typing included class I and class II loci at four-digit resolution. Along with the approximately 700-subject first cohort, a separate validation cohort of over 90 different subjects was used. Four to six DR-DQ haplotypes were handled as single units for association and clustering, since linkage in the cohort was strong. To decide whether each TCR beta V gene segment behaved as functional or pseudogenic, an earlier analysis of 587 of the donors relied on high-throughput TCR beta sequencing.

The cohort consisted of approximately 690 healthy bone marrow donors. All cohort members were sampled while nominally healthy, although unrecorded immune exposures were likely present. The donor tested CMV seropositive and was one of the 289 seropositive cohort members. A peripheral blood sample was collected from each donor, and TCR beta sequencing was performed on peripheral blood mononuclear cells. The Qiagen DNeasy Blood Extraction Kit was used to extract genomic DNA from the blood cell samples. Receptors were amplified or captured by the immunoSEQ multiplex PCR assay. A mixture of 60 forward primers for TCR Vbeta segments and 13 reverse primers for TCR Jbeta segments was used in the multiplex PCR. Amplification of the CDR3 region of rearranged TCR beta genes was performed with a multiplex PCR assay on genomic DNA. Amplified TCR beta libraries were sequenced as 87-base-pair reads on the Illumina HiSeq System. As for the original processing: In a later analysis, 77 million or so unique TCR beta chains were counted across the 650 to 700 repertoires, and approximately 9.9 million of these chains were shared by at least two donors. A nearest-neighbor algorithm error-corrected the raw reads and collapsed the reads into unique sequences, merging closely related sequences to remove PCR and sequencing errors. CDR3 sequences were aligned to IMGT reference sequences to assign V, D and J gene segments. For a sequence to be retained, a match of at least six nucleotides was required to both a V gene segment and a J gene segment. Rearrangements were called productive when the CDR3 lacked stop codons and stayed in frame with V and J; all others were non-productive. Following IMGT convention, CDR3 was defined as the stretch from the second conserved V-encoded cysteine up to the conserved J-encoded phenylalanine. The earlier analysis of about 500 of the donors excluded sequences that lacked an unambiguous match to a single V gene segment. In an earlier analysis of roughly 600 of the donors, a V segment was called functional when productive rearrangements were above 56.7%, and segregating when the standard deviation between donors exceeded 5%. A statistical classification framework was built for diagnosing cytomegalovirus status from the catalog of TCR beta chain sequences. A later analysis assigned V and J genes by comparing TCR nucleotide sequences with IMGT/GENE-DB human TR gene sequences. Using the TCRdist pipeline, a later analysis assigned CDR3 sequences along with most-parsimonious VDJ recombination scenarios. In a later analysis, each TCR beta chain was defined by its CDR3 amino acid sequence together with its V-gene family, and reads lacking a unique V-gene family were excluded. To address suspected cross-contamination and a sequencing artifact, a later analysis removed 450 to 700 highly shared, low-generation-probability nucleotide sequences. For each public chain, a later analysis derived a clonal expansion index from normalized ranks of inferred template counts within each repertoire. In a later analysis, generation probabilities were computed using a VDJ recombination model fitted to out-of-frame rearrangements, and the results were checked against IGoR. A later analysis scored TCR-TCR, TCR-HLA and TCR-CMV co-occurrence with hypergeometric tests, applying a repertoire-size bias correction to TCR pairs. False discovery rates were estimated in a later analysis by permuting HLA or CMV assignments 20 times. In a later analysis, co-occurring TCRs were grouped using DBSCAN, and TCRdist sequence similarity was added for clustering within HLA-allele-positive subsets. Co-occurrence clustering excluded repertoires with fewer than 30,000 or more than 120,000 public chains, plus five with anomalous nucleotide sharing. The source is immuneACCESS, and TCRdb retained only in-frame sequences with V and J called. Part of the clones is not carried over; for the studies checked, unresolved V genes explain less than half of this, and the remainder is unexplained. The DNA gave D and trimming, while V, J and clone size come from that table. In all, the sample holds about 98,000 clones, and 75% to 85% of those were seen once. The top ten constitute roughly 9.7% of the sample.

The paper as a whole reports these results and caveats: Because some donors lacked HLA typing at each locus, the association tests relied only on the typed subset. In vitro tests confirmed that a few of the cytomegalovirus-associated TCR beta chains recognize cytomegalovirus antigens. An earlier analysis of 587 of the donors showed that most TCR beta V segments appeared in productive rearrangements either about 87% or about 30% of the time, which broadly matched IMGT annotations. V-gene and J-gene trimming of TCR beta chains was associated with a missense DCLRE1C variant in a later genetic analysis, and the association was replicated in an independent cohort. In a later analysis, the rate of TCR association differed among HLA loci, with DRB1 alleles having the most associated TCRs and HLA-C alleles having the fewest. Most TCR sequences were observed very rarely across donors, whereas some public TCRs were present in many individuals. The only immune exposure information available for the cohort was CMV serostatus. A further reported finding was that TCR beta sequences accurately predicted the HLA-A and HLA-B alleles for most subjects in the first cohort. In this cohort, only TCR beta chains were sequenced, and detectable features were limited by the absence of alpha or paired-chain data. In both the original and validation cohorts, the classifier was reported to diagnose cytomegalovirus status with high specificity and sensitivity. According to a later analysis, most CMV-associated TCR beta chains appeared to be HLA-restricted, and the HLA associations seemed to be driven largely by CMV exposure. A later analysis reported that several top co-occurrence clusters appeared linked to parvovirus B19, influenza, CMV and Epstein-Barr virus. The earlier analysis of about 600 of the donors excluded roughly 16 rarely observed V segments, including chromosome 9 orphons, because counts were too low. Some IMGT-functional V segments, including TRBV6-2 and TRBV6-3, could not be told apart with the 87-base-pair reads, so those segments were excluded. The presence/absence analyses assumed that sequencing depth was roughly uniform across donors, and that assumption may not be true. Correlated functional status among segregating V segments might be attributable to linkage disequilibrium, but an unknown experimental factor could not be ruled out. In a later analysis, HLA-associated TCR beta chains were found to be more clonally expanded and to have lower generation probabilities than equally common non-associated chains. In a later analysis, about 16,000 TCR beta sequences were associated with specific HLA alleles at a false discovery rate of 0.05. It was suggested by the authors that the approach could potentially be generalized to other disease states and immunological phenotypes. When HLA alleles, especially DR and DQ, strongly co-occurred, TCR associations were difficult to assign to individual alleles. A group of highly shared sequence variants was considered likely to be a technical artifact of the sequencing pipeline. A total of fewer than 200 TCR beta chains were listed by the study as associated with cytomegalovirus. According to a later genetic analysis, donors in an Asian-associated ancestry cluster had fewer N-insertions in productive TCRs than the approximately 700-donor mean.

From the cysteine up to the phenylalanine, the CDR3 has a length of 14 residues. CDR3 DNA only is kept here, 42 bases in frame from base 1. Compared with germline, V lacks 0 bases and J lacks 6 bases; bases without a gene match: 7. CDR1 is given as SQVTM and CDR2 as ANQGSEA, both from the germline V gene. Specimen: PBMCs. The rearrangement combines TRBV29-1 with TRBJ2-7, with 8 central nucleotides matching TRBD1. The sequence was obtained from a man younger than 35 in good health and CMV-seropositive. The DNA sequence is given as TGCAGCGTTGAAGATCTCAGGGGGCGCCCCGAGCAGTACTTC. It is translated as CSVEDLRGRPEQYF.